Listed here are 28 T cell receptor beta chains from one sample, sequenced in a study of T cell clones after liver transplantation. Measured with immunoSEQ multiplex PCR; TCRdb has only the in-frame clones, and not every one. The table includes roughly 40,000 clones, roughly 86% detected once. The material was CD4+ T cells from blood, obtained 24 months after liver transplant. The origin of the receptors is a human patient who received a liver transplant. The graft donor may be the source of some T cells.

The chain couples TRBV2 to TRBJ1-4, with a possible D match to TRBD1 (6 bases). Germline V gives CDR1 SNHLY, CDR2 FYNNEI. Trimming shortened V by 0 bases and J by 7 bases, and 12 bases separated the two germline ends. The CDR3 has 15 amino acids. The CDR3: CASSEAPGQSEKLFF. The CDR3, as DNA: TGTGCCAGCAGTGAAGCACCAGGACAGTCTGAAAAACTGTTTTTT.

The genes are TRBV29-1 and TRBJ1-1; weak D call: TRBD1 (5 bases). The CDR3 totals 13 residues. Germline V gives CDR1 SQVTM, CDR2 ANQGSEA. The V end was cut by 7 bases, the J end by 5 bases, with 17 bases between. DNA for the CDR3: TGCAGCGCGGGAGATCTGGAGGGGACTGAAGCTTTCTTT. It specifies CSAGDLEGTEAFF.

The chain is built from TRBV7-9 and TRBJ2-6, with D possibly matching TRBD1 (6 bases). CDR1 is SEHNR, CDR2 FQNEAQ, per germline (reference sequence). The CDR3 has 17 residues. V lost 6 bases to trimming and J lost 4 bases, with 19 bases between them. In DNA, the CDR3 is TGTGCCAGCAGTCCGGGACACAACTCTGGAGGGGCCAACGTCCTGACTTTC. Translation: CASSPGHNSGGANVLTF.

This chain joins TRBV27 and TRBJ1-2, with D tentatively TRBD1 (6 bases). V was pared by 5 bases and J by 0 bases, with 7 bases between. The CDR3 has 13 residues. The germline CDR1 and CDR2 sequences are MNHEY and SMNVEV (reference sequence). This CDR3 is CASSRTANYGYTF. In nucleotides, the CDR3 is TGTGCCAGCAGTCGGACAGCTAACTATGGCTACACCTTC.

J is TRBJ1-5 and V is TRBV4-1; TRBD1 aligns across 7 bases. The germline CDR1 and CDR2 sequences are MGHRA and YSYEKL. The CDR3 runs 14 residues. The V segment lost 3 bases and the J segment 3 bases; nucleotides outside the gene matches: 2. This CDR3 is CASSHGQANQPQHF. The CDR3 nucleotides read TGCGCCAGCAGCCATGGACAGGCCAATCAGCCCCAGCATTTT.

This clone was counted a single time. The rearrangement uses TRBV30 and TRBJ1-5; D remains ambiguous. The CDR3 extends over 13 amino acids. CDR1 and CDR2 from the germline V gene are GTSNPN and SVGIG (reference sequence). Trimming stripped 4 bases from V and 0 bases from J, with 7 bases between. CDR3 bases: TGTGCCTGGACAGAGAATAGCAATCAGCCCCAGCATTTT. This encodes CAWTENSNQPQHF. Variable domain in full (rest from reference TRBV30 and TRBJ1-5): SQTIHQWPATLVQPVGSPLSLECTVEGTSNPNLYWYRQAAGRGLQLLFYSVGIGQISSEVPQNLSASRPQDRQFILSSKKLLLSDSGFYLCAWTENSNQPQHFGDGTRLSIL.

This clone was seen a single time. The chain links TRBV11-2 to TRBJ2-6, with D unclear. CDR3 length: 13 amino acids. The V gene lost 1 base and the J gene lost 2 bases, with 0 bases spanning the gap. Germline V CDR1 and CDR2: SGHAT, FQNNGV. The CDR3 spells CASSLAGANVLTF. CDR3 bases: TGTGCCAGCAGCTTAGCTGGGGCCAACGTCCTGACTTTC. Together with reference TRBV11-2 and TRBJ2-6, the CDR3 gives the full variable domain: EAGVAQSPRYKIIEKRQSVAFWCNPISGHATLYWYQQILGQGPKLLIQFQNNGVVDDSQLPKDRFSAERLKGVDSTLKIQPAKLEDSAVYLCASSLAGANVLTFGAGSRLTVL.

In DNA, the CDR3 is TGTGCCAGCACGACTAGGACTGATCTCCACGAGCAGTACTTC. Translation: CASTTRTDLHEQYF. This chain uses TRBV6-5 with TRBJ2-7, with TRBD2 as a possible D gene (6 bases). The CDR3 totals 14 residues. Germline-derived CDR1 and CDR2 are MNHEY and SVGAGI. Trimming took off 7 bases at V and 5 bases at J, with 18 bases between the two ends.

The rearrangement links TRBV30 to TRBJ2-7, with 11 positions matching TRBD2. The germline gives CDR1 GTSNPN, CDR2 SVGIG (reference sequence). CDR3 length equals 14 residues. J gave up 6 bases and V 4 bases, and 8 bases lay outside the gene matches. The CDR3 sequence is CAWTRGLAGGEQYF. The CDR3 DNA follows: TGTGCCTGGACCCGGGGTCTAGCGGGAGGCGAGCAGTACTTC.

The CDR3 is CASSIIGNSYEQYF. The CDR3, as DNA: TGTGCCAGTAGTATCATAGGGAACTCCTACGAGCAGTACTTC. The chain uses TRBV19 and TRBJ2-7, with no clear D. Germline values: CDR1 LNHDA, CDR2 SQIVND (reference sequence). The CDR3 length is 14 residues. Trimming took 3 bases from V and 0 from J, leaving 9 bases between them.

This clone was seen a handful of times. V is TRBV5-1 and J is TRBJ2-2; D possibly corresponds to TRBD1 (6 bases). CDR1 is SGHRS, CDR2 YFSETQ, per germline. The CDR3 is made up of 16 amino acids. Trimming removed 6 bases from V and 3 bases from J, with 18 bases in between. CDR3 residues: CASTLNLPGDTGELFF. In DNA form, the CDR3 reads TGCGCCAGCACCCTAAACCTCCCAGGGGACACCGGGGAGCTGTTTTTT.

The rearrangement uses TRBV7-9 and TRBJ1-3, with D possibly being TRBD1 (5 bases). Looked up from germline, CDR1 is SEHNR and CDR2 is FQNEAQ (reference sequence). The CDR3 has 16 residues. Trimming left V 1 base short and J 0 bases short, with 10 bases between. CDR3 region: CASSLEQESSGNTIYF. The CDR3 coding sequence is TGTGCCAGCAGCTTAGAACAGGAGAGCTCTGGAAACACCATATATTTT.

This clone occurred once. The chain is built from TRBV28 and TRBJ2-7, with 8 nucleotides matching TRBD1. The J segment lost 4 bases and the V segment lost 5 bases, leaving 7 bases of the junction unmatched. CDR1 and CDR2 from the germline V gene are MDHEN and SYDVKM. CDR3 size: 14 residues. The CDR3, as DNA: TGTGCCAGCAGTCAAGCGACAGGGGCTTACGAGCAGTACTTC. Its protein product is CASSQATGAYEQYF. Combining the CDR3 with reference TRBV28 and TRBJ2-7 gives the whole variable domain DVKVTQSSRYLVKRTGEKVFLECVQDMDHENMFWYRQDPGLGLRLIYFSYDVKMKEKGDIPEGYSVSREKKERFSLILESASTNQTSMYLCASSQATGAYEQYFGPGTRLTVT.

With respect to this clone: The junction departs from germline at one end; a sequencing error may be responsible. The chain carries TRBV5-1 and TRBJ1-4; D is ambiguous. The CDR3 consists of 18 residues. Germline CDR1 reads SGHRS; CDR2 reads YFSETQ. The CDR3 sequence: CASSLNKLDTPTSEKLFF. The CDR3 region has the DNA TGCGCCAGCAGCTTGAATAAACTCGACACTCCTACTAGTGAAAAGCTGTTTTTT.

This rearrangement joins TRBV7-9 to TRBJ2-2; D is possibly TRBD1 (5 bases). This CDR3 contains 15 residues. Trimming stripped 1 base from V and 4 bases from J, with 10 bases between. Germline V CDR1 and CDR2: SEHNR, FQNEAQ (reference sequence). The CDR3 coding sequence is TGTGCCAGCAGCTTAGGACAGAGTACCACCGGGGAGCTGTTTTTT. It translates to CASSLGQSTTGELFF.

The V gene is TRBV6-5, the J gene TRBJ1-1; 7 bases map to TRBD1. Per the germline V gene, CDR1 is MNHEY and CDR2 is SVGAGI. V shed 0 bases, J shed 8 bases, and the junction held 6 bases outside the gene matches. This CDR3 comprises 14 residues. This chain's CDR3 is CASSYSSRGTEAFF. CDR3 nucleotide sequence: TGTGCCAGCAGTTACTCTTCCAGGGGGACAGAAGCTTTCTTT.

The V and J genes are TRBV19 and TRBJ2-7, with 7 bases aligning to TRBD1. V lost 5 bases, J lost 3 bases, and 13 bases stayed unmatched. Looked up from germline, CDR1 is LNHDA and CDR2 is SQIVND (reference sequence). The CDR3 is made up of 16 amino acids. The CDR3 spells CASSVRGTAPIYEQYF. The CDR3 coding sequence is TGTGCCAGTAGTGTTAGAGGGACAGCACCAATCTACGAGCAGTACTTC. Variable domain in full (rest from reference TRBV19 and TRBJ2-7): DGGITQSPKYLFRKEGQNVTLSCEQNLNHDAMYWYRQDPGQGLRLIYYSQIVNDFQKGDIAEGYSVSREKKESFPLTVTSAQKNPTAFYLCASSVRGTAPIYEQYFGPGTRLTVT.

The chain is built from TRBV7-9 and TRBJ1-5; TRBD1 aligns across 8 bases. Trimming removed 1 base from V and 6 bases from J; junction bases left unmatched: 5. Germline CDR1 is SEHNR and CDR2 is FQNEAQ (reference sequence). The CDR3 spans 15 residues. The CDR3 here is CASSLGRGQGQPQHF. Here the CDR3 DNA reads TGTGCCAGCAGCTTAGGCAGGGGGCAGGGTCAGCCCCAGCATTTT.

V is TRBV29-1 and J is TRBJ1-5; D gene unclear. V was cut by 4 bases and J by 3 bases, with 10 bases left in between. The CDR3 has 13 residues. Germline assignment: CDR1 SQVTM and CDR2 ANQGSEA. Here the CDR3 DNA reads TGCAGCGTTGGATCAGACTACAATCAGCCCCAGCATTTT. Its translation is CSVGSDYNQPQHF. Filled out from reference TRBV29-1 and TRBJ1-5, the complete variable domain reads SAVISQKPSRDICQRGTSLTIQCQVDSQVTMMFWYRQQPGQSLTLIATANQGSEATYESGFVIDKFPISRPNLTFSTLTVSNMSPEDSSIYLCSVGSDYNQPQHFGDGTRLSIL.

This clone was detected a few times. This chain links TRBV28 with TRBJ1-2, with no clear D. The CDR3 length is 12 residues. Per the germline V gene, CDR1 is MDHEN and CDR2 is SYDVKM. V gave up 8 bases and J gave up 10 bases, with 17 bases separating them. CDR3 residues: CASSGRVMHYTF. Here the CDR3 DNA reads TGTGCCAGCTCCGGGCGAGTAATGCACTACACCTTC.

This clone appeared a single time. The CDR3 reads CASRSEGTDTQYF. Written as DNA, the CDR3 is TGCGCCAGCAGAAGCGAAGGCACAGATACGCAGTATTTT. The gene calls are TRBV4-3 and TRBJ2-3; no clear D. Germline V gene sequence: CDR1 LGHNA, CDR2 YSLEER. The CDR3 runs 13 residues. V lost 6 bases to trimming and J lost 1 base, with 8 bases between them.

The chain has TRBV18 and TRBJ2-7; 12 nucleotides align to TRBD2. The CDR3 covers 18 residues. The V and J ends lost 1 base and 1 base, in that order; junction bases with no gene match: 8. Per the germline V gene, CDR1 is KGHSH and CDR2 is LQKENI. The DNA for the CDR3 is TGTGCCAGCTCACCACGTCTAGCGGGAGGGCCAGTGTCCTACGAGCAGTACTTC. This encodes CASSPRLAGGPVSYEQYF.

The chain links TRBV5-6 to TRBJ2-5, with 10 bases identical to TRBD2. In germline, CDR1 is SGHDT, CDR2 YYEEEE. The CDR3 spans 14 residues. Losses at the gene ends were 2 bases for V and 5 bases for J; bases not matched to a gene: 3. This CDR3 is CASSFSGRWETQYF. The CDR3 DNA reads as TGTGCCAGCAGCTTTAGCGGGAGGTGGGAGACCCAGTACTTC.

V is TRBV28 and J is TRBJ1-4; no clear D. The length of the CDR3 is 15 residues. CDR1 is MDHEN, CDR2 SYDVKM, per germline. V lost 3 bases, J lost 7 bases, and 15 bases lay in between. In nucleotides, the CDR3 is TGTGCCAGCAGTTTTGTCACCCTCGGAGGTGAAAAACTGTTTTTT. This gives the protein CASSFVTLGGEKLFF.

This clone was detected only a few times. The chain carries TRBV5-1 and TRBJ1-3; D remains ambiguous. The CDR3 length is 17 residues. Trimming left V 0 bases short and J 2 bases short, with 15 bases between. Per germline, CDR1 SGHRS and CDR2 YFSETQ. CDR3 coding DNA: TGCGCCAGCAGCTTGGCCGGGCAGAGAAGTGCTGGAAACACCATATATTTT. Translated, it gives CASSLAGQRSAGNTIYF.

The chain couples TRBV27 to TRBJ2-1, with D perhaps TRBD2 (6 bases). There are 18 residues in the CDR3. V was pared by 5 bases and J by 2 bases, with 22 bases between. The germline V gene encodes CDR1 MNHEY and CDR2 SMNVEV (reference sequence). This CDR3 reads CASSGQGLTNRPYNEQFF. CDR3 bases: TGTGCCAGCAGTGGCCAGGGACTCACTAATCGTCCCTACAATGAGCAGTTCTTC.

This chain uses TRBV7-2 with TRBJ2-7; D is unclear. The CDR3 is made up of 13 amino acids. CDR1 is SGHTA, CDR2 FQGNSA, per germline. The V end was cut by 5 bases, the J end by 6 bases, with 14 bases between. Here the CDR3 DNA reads TGTGCCAGCAGCCCGCAGTGGAGTCTCGAGCAGTACTTC. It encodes CASSPQWSLEQYF. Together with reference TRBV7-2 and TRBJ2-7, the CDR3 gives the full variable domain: GAGVSQSPSNKVTEKGKDVELRCDPISGHTALYWYRQSLGQGLEFLIYFQGNSAPDKSGLPSDRFSAERTGGSVSTLTIQRTQQEDSAVYLCASSPQWSLEQYFGPGTRLTVT.

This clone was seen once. The CDR3 sequence is CASSPGTSGRYNEQFF. The CDR3 DNA reads as TGCGCCAGCAGTCCAGGGACTAGCGGGAGGTACAATGAGCAGTTCTTC. V usage is TRBV10-1 and J usage is TRBJ2-1, with 15 positions matching TRBD2. The ends lost 5 bases at V and 4 bases at J; junction bases unmatched: 3. The CDR3 is 16 amino acids. Per the germline V gene, CDR1 is WNHNN and CDR2 is SYGVQD (reference sequence).